This entry describes one T cell receptor beta chain. Seattle researchers signed up patients amid active infection and tracked them longitudinally. Here immunoSEQ multiplex PCR was the method, and the copy in TCRdb shows in-frame clones only, minus some. The sample yields about 200,000 clones, approximately 85% seen once. Trimming stripped 11 bases from V and 8 bases from J, with 16 bases between. The CDR3 sequence is 12 residues long. CDR1 is LGHDT, CDR2 YNNKEL, per germline (reference sequence). This sample is drawn from a study of blood T cell repertoires in COVID-19. This rearrangement joins TRBV3-1 (or the pseudogene TRBV3-2) to TRBJ1-3; D is unresolved. This clonotype was sampled from a woman older than 75 with COVID-19, enrolled during active disease. Sequencing input: peripheral blood. CDR3 region: CAARGGRDTIYF. The CDR3 region has the DNA TGTGCCGCGCGTGGAGGGCGAGACACCATATATTTT.